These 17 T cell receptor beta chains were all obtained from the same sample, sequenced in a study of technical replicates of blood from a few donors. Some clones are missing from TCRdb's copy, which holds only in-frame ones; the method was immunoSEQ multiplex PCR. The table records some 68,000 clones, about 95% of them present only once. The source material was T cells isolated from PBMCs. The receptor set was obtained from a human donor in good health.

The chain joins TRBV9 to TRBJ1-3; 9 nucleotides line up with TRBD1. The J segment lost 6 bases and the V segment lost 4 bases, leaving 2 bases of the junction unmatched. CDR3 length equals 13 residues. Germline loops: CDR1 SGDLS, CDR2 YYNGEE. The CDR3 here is CASSRDRVNTIYF. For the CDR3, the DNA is TGTGCCAGCAGCAGGGACAGGGTAAACACCATATATTTT. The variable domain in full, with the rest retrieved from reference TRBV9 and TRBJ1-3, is DSGVTQTPKHLITATGQRVTLRCSPRSGDLSVYWYQQSLDQGLQFLIQYYNGEERAKGNILERFSAQQFPDLHSELNLSSLELGDSALYFCASSRDRVNTIYFGEGSWLTVV.

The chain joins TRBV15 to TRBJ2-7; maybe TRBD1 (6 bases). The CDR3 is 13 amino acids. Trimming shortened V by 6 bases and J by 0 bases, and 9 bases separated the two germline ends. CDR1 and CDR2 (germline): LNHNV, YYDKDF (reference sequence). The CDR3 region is CATRPGASYEQYF. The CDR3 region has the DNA TGTGCCACCAGGCCAGGGGCCTCCTACGAGCAGTACTTC.

DNA for the CDR3: TGCGCCAGCAGCTTGGGCCTGCGAACCGTAGAGACCCAGTACTTC. This sequence encodes CASSLGLRTVETQYF. This chain connects TRBV5-1 to TRBJ2-5, with D unclear. Trimming removed 0 bases from V and 4 bases from J, with 13 bases in between. CDR3 size: 15 residues. Germline V gene lookup returns CDR1 SGHRS and CDR2 YFSETQ.

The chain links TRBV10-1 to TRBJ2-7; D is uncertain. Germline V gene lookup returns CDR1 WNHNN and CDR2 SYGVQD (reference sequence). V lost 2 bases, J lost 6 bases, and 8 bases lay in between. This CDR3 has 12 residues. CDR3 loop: CASSEPRGEQYF. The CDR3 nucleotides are TGCGCCAGCAGTGAGCCCCGAGGCGAGCAGTACTTC.

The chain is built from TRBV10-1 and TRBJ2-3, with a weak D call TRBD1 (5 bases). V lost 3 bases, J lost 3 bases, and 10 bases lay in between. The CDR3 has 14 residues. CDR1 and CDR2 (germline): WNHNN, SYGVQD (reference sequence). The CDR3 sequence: CASSDRVGTDTQYF. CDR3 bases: TGCGCCAGCAGTGACAGGGTCGGAACAGATACGCAGTATTTT.

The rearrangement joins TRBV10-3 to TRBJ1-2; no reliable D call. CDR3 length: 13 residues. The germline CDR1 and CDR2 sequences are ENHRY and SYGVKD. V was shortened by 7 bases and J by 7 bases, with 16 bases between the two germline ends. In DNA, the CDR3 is TGTGCCATCACCCCGACGGACTTTGCTGGCTACACCTTC. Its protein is CAITPTDFAGYTF.

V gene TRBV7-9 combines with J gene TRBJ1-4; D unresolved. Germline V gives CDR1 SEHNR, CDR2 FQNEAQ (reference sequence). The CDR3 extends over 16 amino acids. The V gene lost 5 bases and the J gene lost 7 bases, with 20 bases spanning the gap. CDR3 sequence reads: CASSPPPGFDSEKLFF. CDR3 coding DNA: TGTGCCAGCAGCCCCCCCCCGGGGTTCGATAGTGAAAAACTGTTTTTT. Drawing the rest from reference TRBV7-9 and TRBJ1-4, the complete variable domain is DTGVSQNPRHKITKRGQNVTFRCDPISEHNRLYWYRQTLGQGPEFLTYFQNEAQLEKSRLLSDRFSAERPKGSFSTLEIQRTEQGDSAMYLCASSPPPGFDSEKLFFGSGTQLSVL.

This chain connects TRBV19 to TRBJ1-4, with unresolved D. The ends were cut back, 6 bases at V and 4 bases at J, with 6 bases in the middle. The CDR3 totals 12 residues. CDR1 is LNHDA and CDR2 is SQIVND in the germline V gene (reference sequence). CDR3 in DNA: TGTGCCAGTAGCCGGGTTAATGAAAAACTGTTTTTT. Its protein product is CASSRVNEKLFF.

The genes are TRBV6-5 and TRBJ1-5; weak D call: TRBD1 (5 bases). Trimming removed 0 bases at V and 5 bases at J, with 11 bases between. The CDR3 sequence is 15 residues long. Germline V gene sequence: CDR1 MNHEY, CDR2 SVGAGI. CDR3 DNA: TGTGCCAGCAGTTACTCGATTGTGGGGCATCAGCCCCAGCATTTT. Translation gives CASSYSIVGHQPQHF.

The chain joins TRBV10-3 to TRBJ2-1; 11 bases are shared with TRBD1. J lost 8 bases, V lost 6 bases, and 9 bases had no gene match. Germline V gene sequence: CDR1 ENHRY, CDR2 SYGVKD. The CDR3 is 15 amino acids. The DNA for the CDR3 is TGTGCCATCAGGACCGGACAGGGGGCAGTCGATGAGCAGTTCTTC. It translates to CAIRTGQGAVDEQFF.

CDR3 sequence reads: CASSMPGRKTGELFF. CDR3 DNA sequence: TGTGCCAGTAGTATGCCGGGAAGAAAGACCGGGGAGCTGTTTTTT. The rearrangement uses TRBV19 and TRBJ2-2; a weak D match, TRBD2 (5 bases). Germline V CDR1 and CDR2: LNHDA, SQIVND (reference sequence). V was clipped by 3 bases and J by 5 bases, with 13 bases between them. The CDR3 is made up of 15 amino acids.

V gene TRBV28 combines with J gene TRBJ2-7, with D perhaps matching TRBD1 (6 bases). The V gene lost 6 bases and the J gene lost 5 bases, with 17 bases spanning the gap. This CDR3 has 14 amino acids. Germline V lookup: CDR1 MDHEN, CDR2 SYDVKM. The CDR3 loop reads CASSPQNRVHEQYF. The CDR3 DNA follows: TGTGCCAGCAGCCCTCAAAACAGGGTCCACGAGCAGTACTTC.

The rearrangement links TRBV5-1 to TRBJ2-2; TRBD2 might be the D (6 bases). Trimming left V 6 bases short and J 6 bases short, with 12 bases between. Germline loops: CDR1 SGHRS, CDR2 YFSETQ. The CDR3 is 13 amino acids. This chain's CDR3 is CASMEGWAGELFF. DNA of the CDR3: TGCGCCAGCATGGAGGGATGGGCCGGGGAGCTGTTTTTT.

The CDR3 sequence is CAWARSYEQYF. In DNA form, the CDR3 reads TGTGCCTGGGCGCGGTCCTACGAGCAGTACTTC. V and J are TRBV30 and TRBJ2-7; D gene ambiguous. Per germline, CDR1 GTSNPN and CDR2 SVGIG (reference sequence). Trimming took off 5 bases at V and 1 base at J, with 6 bases between the two ends. CDR3 length: 11 residues.

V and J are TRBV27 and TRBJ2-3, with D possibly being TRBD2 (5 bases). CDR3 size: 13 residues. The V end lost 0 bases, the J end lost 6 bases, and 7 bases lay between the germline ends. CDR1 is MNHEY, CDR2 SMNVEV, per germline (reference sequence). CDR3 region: CASSLSDFDTQYF. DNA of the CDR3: TGTGCCAGCAGTTTATCGGACTTCGATACGCAGTATTTT.

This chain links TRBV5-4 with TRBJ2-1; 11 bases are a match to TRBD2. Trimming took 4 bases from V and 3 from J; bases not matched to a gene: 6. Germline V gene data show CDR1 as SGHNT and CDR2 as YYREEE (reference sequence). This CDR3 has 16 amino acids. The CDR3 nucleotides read TGTGCCAGCAGCCAAACTAGCGGGGGCCTCTACAATGAGCAGTTCTTC. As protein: CASSQTSGGLYNEQFF.

The CDR3, as DNA: TGTGCCATCAGGGAGCGGGAGATATACAATGAGCAGTTCTTC. This gives the protein CAIREREIYNEQFF. The chain combines TRBV10-3 with TRBJ2-1, with 8 bases identical to TRBD2. The germline gives CDR1 ENHRY, CDR2 SYGVKD. V was clipped by 6 bases and J by 4 bases; unmatched bases: 5. The CDR3 runs 14 residues.